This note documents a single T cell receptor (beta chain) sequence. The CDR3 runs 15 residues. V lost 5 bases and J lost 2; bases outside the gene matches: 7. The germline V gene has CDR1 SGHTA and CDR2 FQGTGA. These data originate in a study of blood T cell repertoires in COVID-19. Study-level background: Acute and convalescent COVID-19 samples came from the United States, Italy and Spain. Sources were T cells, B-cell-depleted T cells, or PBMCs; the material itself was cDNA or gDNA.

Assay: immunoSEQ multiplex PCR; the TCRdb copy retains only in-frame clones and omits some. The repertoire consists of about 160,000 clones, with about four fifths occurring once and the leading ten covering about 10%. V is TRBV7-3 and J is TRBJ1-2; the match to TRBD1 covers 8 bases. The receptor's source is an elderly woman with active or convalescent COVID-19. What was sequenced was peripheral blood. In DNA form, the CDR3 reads TGTGCCAGCAGCGCCGGACAGGGAGGAAACTATGGCTACACCTTC. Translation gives CASSAGQGGNYGYTF.